These 20 T cell receptor beta chains originate from one sample sequenced in a study of CD8 T cells in ankylosing spondylitis. TCRdb called the 5' RACE reads again in MiXCR, with one record for every CDR3 protein. The sample contains approximately 340,000 distinct CDR3 sequences, roughly 15% of which appear only once. Sequencing was done on a sample of blood, either unsorted or a sorted T cell fraction (not recorded which). These receptor sequences come from a male donor with ankylosing spondylitis or in good health (not recorded which).

This rearrangement joins TRBV6-2 or TRBV6-3 to TRBJ2-1; no firm D call. V was pared by 7 bases and J by 3 bases, with 7 bases between. This CDR3 is built from 12 residues. Germline V gene lookup returns CDR1 MNHEY and CDR2 SVGEGT. In DNA, the CDR3 is TGTGCCAGCAAAGAAGTCTACAATGAGCAGTTCTTC. Translated: CASKEVYNEQFF.

A few counts support this clonotype. The CDR3 spells CASSLLVDSGGTDTQYF. The CDR3 DNA is TGTGCCAGCAGCTTGCTAGTGGATAGCGGGGGAACAGATACGCAGTATTTT. The chain links TRBV5-4 to TRBJ2-3; TRBD2 matches at 9 bases. CDR1 and CDR2 from the germline V gene are SGHNT and YYREEE (reference sequence). The CDR3 totals 17 residues. J was trimmed by 3 bases and V by 1 base; bases with no gene match: 9.

This clonotype has only a few counts. The gene calls are TRBV5-1 and TRBJ2-1, with a tentative D call TRBD2 (5 bases). The germline V gene has CDR1 SGHRS and CDR2 YFSETQ. This CDR3 comprises 17 residues. V lost 4 bases to trimming and J lost 3 bases, with 20 bases between them. The DNA of the CDR3 is TGCGCCAGCAGCCCCCGGACTCCGGGGAATGTCTACAATGAGCAGTTCTTC. Amino acids: CASSPRTPGNVYNEQFF.

The chain has TRBV3-1 and TRBJ2-3; D is unclear. Germline values: CDR1 LGHDT, CDR2 YNNKEL (reference sequence). The CDR3 has 11 amino acids. Trimming cost V 3 bases and J 7 bases, with 5 bases left between them. The CDR3 sequence is CASSQAYTQYF. The CDR3 DNA follows: TGTGCCAGCAGCCAGGCCTATACGCAGTATTTT.

This clonotype was detected many times. The V gene is TRBV12-3 or TRBV12-4, the J gene TRBJ2-6, with no clear D. This CDR3 comprises 17 residues. V was trimmed by 0 bases and J by 0 bases, leaving 9 bases between them. For the CDR3, the DNA is TGTGCCAGCAGTTTAGCGATCCGAAGCTCTGGGGCCAACGTCCTGACTTTC. As protein: CASSLAIRSSGANVLTF.

There are many counts of this clonotype. The genes are TRBV6-1 and TRBJ1-6; D remains ambiguous. CDR1 and CDR2 from the germline V gene are MNHNS and SASEGT. The V and J ends lost 0 bases and 15 bases respectively, with 9 bases between them. CDR3 size: 12 residues. The DNA of the CDR3 is TGTGCCAGCAGTGAAGCCGATCGGAGCCTCCACTTT. Encoded protein: CASSEADRSLHF.

At least ten counts were recorded for this clonotype. The chain couples TRBV12-3 or TRBV12-4 to TRBJ1-2; D may be TRBD1 (5 bases). This CDR3 region has 13 residues. Trimming removed 5 bases at V and 1 base at J, with 8 bases between. The CDR3 loop is CASSQTVNYGYTF. The CDR3 DNA reads TGTGCCAGCAGTCAGACAGTTAACTATGGCTACACCTTC.

A word on this clonotype: A much larger clone is a single base away; this may be a read error. This rearrangement joins TRBV11-2 to TRBJ2-3, with D possibly TRBD1 on 6 matching bases. The CDR3 covers 16 residues. CDR1 and CDR2 from the germline V gene are SGHAT and FQNNGV. The V and J ends lost 6 bases and 5 bases respectively, with 21 bases between them. Here the CDR3 DNA reads TGTGCCAGCAGGCAATCCAGGGGCGCCCAGGAAGATACGCAGTATTTT. Amino acids: CASRQSRGAQEDTQYF.

This clonotype showed up many times. V gene TRBV6-1 combines with J gene TRBJ1-6; D possibly corresponds to TRBD1 (5 bases). Germline V gene sequence: CDR1 MNHNS, CDR2 SASEGT. CDR3 size: 15 residues. V lost 5 bases and J lost 6, with 14 bases in between. The DNA for the CDR3 is TGTGCCAGCAGTCGGGGACTGAAGTTTAATTCACCCCTCCACTTT. It yields the protein CASSRGLKFNSPLHF.

In this sample, this clonotype turned up a few times. The chain has TRBV3-1 and TRBJ2-5; 9 nucleotides align to TRBD1. CDR1 LGHDT and CDR2 YNNKEL come from the germline V gene (reference sequence). J was trimmed by 5 bases and V by 7 bases; bases with no gene match: 11. The length of the CDR3 is 15 residues. CDR3 DNA: TGTGCCAGCACCCCTGGGACAGGGTTTTGGGAGACCCAGTACTTC. It is translated as CASTPGTGFWETQYF.

J is TRBJ1-4 and V is TRBV29-1; D is uncertain. Germline assignment: CDR1 SQVTM and CDR2 ANQGSEA. The CDR3 has 13 amino acids. The germline V and J ends were trimmed by 4 bases and 5 bases, with 11 bases remaining between them. The CDR3 region is CSVVAGLNEKLFF. CDR3 sequence (DNA): TGCAGCGTTGTAGCAGGATTGAATGAAAAACTGTTTTTT.

The chain couples TRBV3-1 to TRBJ1-6; D not certain. Trimming cost V 1 base and J 7 bases, with 14 bases left between them. Germline V lookup: CDR1 LGHDT, CDR2 YNNKEL (reference sequence). The CDR3 covers 16 residues. As DNA, the CDR3 is TGTGCCAGCAGCCAAGCGTCCGTTTCCTCGAATTCACCCCTCCACTTT. Encoded protein: CASSQASVSSNSPLHF. The full variable domain, its missing parts supplied by reference TRBV3-1 and TRBJ1-6, is DTAVSQTPKYLVTQMGNDKSIKCEQNLGHDTMYWYKQDSKKFLKIMFSYNNKELIINETVPNRFSPKSPDKAHLNLHINSLELGDSAVYFCASSQASVSSNSPLHFGNGTRLTVT.

To note about this clonotype: The germline gene is not matched at one end of the junction; a read error may be the cause. The rearrangement joins TRBV5-1 to TRBJ2-2, with 8 bases aligning to TRBD1. The CDR3 covers 15 residues. Germline CDR1 reads SGHRS; CDR2 reads YFSETQ. This chain's CDR3 is CASSFRTGQAGELLF. DNA of the CDR3: TGCGCCAGCAGCTTTCGGACAGGGCAGGCCGGGGAGCTGCTTTTT.

About this clonotype: It may be a read error: a sequence one base away is much more abundant. J is TRBJ2-2 and V is TRBV3-1; D possibly corresponds to TRBD2 (5 bases). V lost 7 bases to trimming and J lost 1 base, with 13 bases between them. Germline V gene data show CDR1 as LGHDT and CDR2 as YNNKEL (reference sequence). The CDR3 consists of 15 residues. CDR3: CASTRTGENTGELFF. In DNA, the CDR3 is TGTGCCAGCACCCGGACCGGGGAGAACACCGGGGAGCTGTTTTTT.

J is TRBJ2-7 and V is TRBV7-2; the match to TRBD1 covers 8 bases. There are 13 residues in the CDR3. CDR1 and CDR2 (germline): SGHTA, FQGNSA. V lost 4 bases to trimming and J lost 3 bases; unmatched junction nucleotides: 2. This CDR3 reads CASSWDRNYEQYF. The CDR3 DNA follows: TGTGCCAGCAGCTGGGACAGGAACTACGAGCAGTACTTC.

The chain recombines TRBV6-5 with TRBJ2-7; 8 nucleotides agree with TRBD2. CDR3 length equals 15 residues. Per germline, CDR1 MNHEY and CDR2 SVGAGI. V gave up 4 bases and J gave up 0 bases; unmatched junction bases: 5. CDR3 nucleotide sequence: TGTGCCAGCAGTTTGATAGCGGGACCCTCCTACGAGCAGTACTTC. Encoded protein: CASSLIAGPSYEQYF.

This clonotype was found a few times. The rearrangement uses TRBV14 and TRBJ2-1; D remains ambiguous. The CDR3 spans 13 residues. The V end lost 7 bases, the J end lost 9 bases, and 16 bases lay between the germline ends. Germline V gives CDR1 SGHDN, CDR2 FVKESK. In DNA form, the CDR3 reads TGTGCCAGCACTCGGACGAGCGTCGGTGAGCAGTTCTTC. Translated: CASTRTSVGEQFF.

This CDR3 reads CASRGPGNTGELFF. CDR3 in DNA: TGTGCCAGCAGAGGCCCAGGGAACACCGGGGAGCTGTTTTTT. V gene TRBV6-1 combines with J gene TRBJ2-2, with no clear D. Germline values: CDR1 MNHNS, CDR2 SASEGT. V lost 6 bases to trimming and J lost 1 base, with 9 bases between them. There are 14 residues in the CDR3.

The rearrangement links TRBV20-1 to TRBJ2-1; 11 positions agree with TRBD2. J lost 6 bases, V lost 5 bases, and 6 bases had no gene match. There are 14 residues in the CDR3. Germline V lookup: CDR1 DFQATT, CDR2 SNEGSKA (reference sequence). The CDR3: CSAYGTSGSNEQFF. CDR3 DNA: TGCAGTGCTTACGGGACTAGCGGATCCAATGAGCAGTTCTTC.

This clonotype has a handful of counts. The chain is built from TRBV4-1 and TRBJ2-3, with 16 bases aligning to TRBD2. CDR1 is MGHRA, CDR2 YSYEKL, per germline. The CDR3 runs to 19 residues. The V and J ends lost 0 bases and 4 bases, in that order; junction bases with no gene match: 7. CDR3 in DNA: TGCGCCAGCAGCCAAGACGGGGGACTAGCGGGGGGGCCACCAGATACGCAGTATTTT. Its protein product is CASSQDGGLAGGPPDTQYF.